This T cell receptor beta chain was captured by sequencing in a study of CD8 T cells in ankylosing spondylitis. Study-wide findings and caveats: Seemingly characteristic of ankylosing spondylitis blood was a TCR beta motif consisting of 7 or 8 highly homologous variants.

The V gene's germline CDR1 is SGHAT and CDR2 FQDESV (reference sequence). Unmatched junction bases numbered 9, after V lost 4 bases and J lost 1 base. The CDR3 spans 18 residues. TCRdb called the 5' RACE reads again in MiXCR, with one record for every CDR3 protein. The table includes about 700,000 distinct CDR3 sequences, 15% to 20% detected once. The count of this clonotype is one. Its specificity is unknown. The chain employs TRBV11-1 and TRBJ2-1; TRBD1 aligns across 11 bases. What was sequenced was blood, either unsorted or a sorted T cell fraction (not recorded which). The sequence came from a male donor with ankylosing spondylitis. The CDR3 region is CASSSGTGGGFSYNEQFF. CDR3 DNA: TGTGCCAGCAGCTCCGGGACAGGGGGGGGATTTTCCTACAATGAGCAGTTCTTC.